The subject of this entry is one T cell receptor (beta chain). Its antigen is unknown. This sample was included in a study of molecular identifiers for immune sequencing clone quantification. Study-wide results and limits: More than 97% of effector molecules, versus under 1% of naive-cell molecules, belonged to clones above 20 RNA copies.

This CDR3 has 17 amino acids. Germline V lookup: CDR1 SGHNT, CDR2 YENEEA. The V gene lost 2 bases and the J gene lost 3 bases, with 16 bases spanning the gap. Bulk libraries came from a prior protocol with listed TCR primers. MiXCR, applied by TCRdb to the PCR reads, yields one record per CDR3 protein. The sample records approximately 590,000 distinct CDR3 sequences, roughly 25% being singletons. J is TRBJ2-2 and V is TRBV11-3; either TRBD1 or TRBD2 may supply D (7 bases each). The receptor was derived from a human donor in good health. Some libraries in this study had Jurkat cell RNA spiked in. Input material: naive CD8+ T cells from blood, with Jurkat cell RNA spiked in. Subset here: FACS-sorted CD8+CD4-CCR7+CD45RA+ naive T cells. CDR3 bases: TGTGCCAGCAGCTTAAGGGAGGGGGCGCAGGACACCGGGGAGCTGTTTTTT. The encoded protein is CASSLREGAQDTGELFF.